Listed below are T cell receptor beta chains from one sample, sequenced in a study of T-cell reconstitution after alpha-beta-depleted transplantation in children. MiXCR was run by TCRdb on the PCR reads, yielding one entry per CDR3 protein. The table includes hundreds of thousands of distinct CDR3 sequences, roughly 17% detected once. The material sequenced was PBMCs, mostly from graft donor cells, taken 360 days after TCRalphabeta/CD19-depleted stem cell transplant. The receptor source for this set is a boy in the first two years of life who had a stem cell transplant for Wiskott-Aldrich syndrome, so the T cells may come from the graft donor. Both conserved end residues are part of each CDR3. D genes are given only for firm matches. The size entry is marked missing in some rows and otherwise reads once, few, many or a size class.

abundance	v_gene	d_gene	j_gene	CDR3nt	CDR3aa
.	TRBV27	TRBD1	TRBJ2-1	TGTGCCAGCAGTTTTAAGGGACAGCCAACCTACAATGAGCAGTTCTTC	CASSFKGQPTYNEQFF
few	TRBV3-1	.	TRBJ1-4	TGTGCCAGCAGCCGAGGCAGGGCGAATGAAAAACTGTTTTTT	CASSRGRANEKLFF
.	TRBV5-4	.	TRBJ2-7	TGTGCCAGCAGCTTTGGGGCTCCCTACGAGCAGTACTTC	CASSFGAPYEQYF
.	TRBV5-1	.	TRBJ2-1	TGCGCCAGCAGCCCACAGGGTGGGGATTACAATGAGCAGTTCTTC	CASSPQGGDYNEQFF
few	TRBV11-2	.	TRBJ2-7	TGTGCCAGCAGCCCGCGAGGGTCTCTCGAGCAGTACTTC	CASSPRGSLEQYF
few	TRBV11-2	.	TRBJ2-7	TGTGCCAGCAGCCCAGGGATGGCCCAGGGGAAATACGAGCAGTACTTC	CASSPGMAQGKYEQYF
few	TRBV4-2	.	TRBJ2-6	TGTGCCAGCAGCCAGGCCCGTGGGGGCTCTGGGGCCAACGTCCTGACTTTC	CASSQARGGSGANVLTF
.	TRBV20-1	.	TRBJ2-7	TGCAGTGCTAGAGATCTCCGGAACTACGAGCAGTACTTC	CSARDLRNYEQYF
few	TRBV3-1	.	TRBJ2-7	TGTGCCAGCAGCCAAGAGGGAGGGCAGTACTTC	CASSQEGGQYF
.	TRBV7-9	.	TRBJ2-5	TGTGCCAGCAGCCCCCCGGACAGAGTCCAAGAGACCCAGTACTTC	CASSPPDRVQETQYF
few	TRBV3-1	TRBD1	TRBJ2-2	TGTGCCAGCAGCCCTCTCTGGGACAGCAGCACCGGGGAGCTGTTTTTT	CASSPLWDSSTGELFF
few	TRBV10-3	.	TRBJ1-5	TGTGCCATCAGTGCCGGACAGATGAATCAGCCCCAGCATTTT	CAISAGQMNQPQHF
few	TRBV10-3	.	TRBJ1-6	TGTGCCATCAGTGGCTTTGTCTATAATTCACCCCTCCACTTT	CAISGFVYNSPLHF
few	TRBV5-5	.	TRBJ1-5	TGTGCCAGCAGCTCGGGAGGGATCGGTAAGCCCCAGCATTTT	CASSSGGIGKPQHF
few	TRBV20-1	.	TRBJ2-5	TGCAGTGCCCGGACTAACCAAGAGACCCAGTACTTC	CSARTNQETQYF
few	TRBV9	.	TRBJ2-1	TGTGCCAGCAGCGTCACGGGAGTATACTACAATGAGCAGTTCTTC	CASSVTGVYYNEQFF
few	TRBV12-3/TRBV12-4	TRBD1	TRBJ2-3	TGTGCCAGCAGTCCAGCCGACAGGGGCCCCTATACAGATACGCAGTATTTT	CASSPADRGPYTDTQYF
few	TRBV4-1	.	TRBJ2-5	TGCGCCAGCAGCCAAGAAGGTCGGGGGAGCCAAGAGACCCAGTACTTC	CASSQEGRGSQETQYF